The rows below give T cell receptor beta chains drawn from one sample of a study of blood T cell repertoires in COVID-19. Clones were sequenced by immunoSEQ multiplex PCR, and TCRdb holds only the in-frame ones, with some missing. The data contain approximately 440,000 clones, about 87% of them singletons. The sample comprised peripheral blood. These receptors were collected from a woman aged 50 to 60 with COVID-19, enrolled during active disease. Each CDR3 is given with its conserved first and last residue. The D gene is left open where the match is weak. Expanded clones are given a class, and other clones once, few, many or no size at all.

D	size	V	J	CDR3	DNA
NA	NA	TRBV6-2/TRBV6-3	TRBJ2-7	CASSYYPLADEQYF	TGTGCCAGCAGTTATTACCCCCTCGCGGACGAGCAGTACTTC
TRBD1	NA	TRBV5-4	TRBJ1-1	CASSLAGRGSNTEAFF	TGTGCCAGCAGCTTGGCGGGCAGGGGGTCGAACACTGAAGCTTTCTTT
NA	once	TRBV30	TRBJ1-3	CAWNRQAGGNTIYF	TGTGCCTGGAACCGACAGGCAGGTGGAAACACCATATATTTT
TRBD1	NA	TRBV7-9	TRBJ2-1	CASSLRGQGAHGEQFF	TGTGCCAGCAGCTTAAGGGGGCAGGGGGCGCACGGTGAGCAGTTCTTC
TRBD1	NA	TRBV27	TRBJ1-2	CASRPQGANGYTF	TGTGCCAGCAGACCACAGGGGGCAAATGGCTACACCTTC
NA	NA	TRBV5-1	TRBJ1-2	CASSLDGQLSGYTF	TGCGCCAGCAGCCTCGATGGACAGCTATCTGGCTACACCTTC
NA	NA	TRBV3-1/TRBV3-2	TRBJ2-5	CASSLEEAQYF	TGTGCCAGCAGCCTAGAAGAGGCCCAGTACTTC
NA	NA	TRBV5-6	TRBJ2-7	CASSPGAAYEQYF	TGTGCCAGCAGCCCAGGGGCGGCCTACGAGCAGTACTTC
TRBD1	NA	TRBV5-1	TRBJ1-1	CASSAPDRGPEAFF	TGCGCCAGCTCGGCCCCGGACAGGGGCCCTGAAGCTTTCTTT
TRBD1	NA	TRBV2	TRBJ1-4	CASRQGWGEKLFF	TGTGCCAGCAGACAGGGGTGGGGAGAAAAACTGTTTTTT
TRBD1	NA	TRBV5-1	TRBJ1-2	CASSLEGQDLYGYTF	TGCGCCAGCAGCTTGGAGGGACAGGACCTTTATGGCTACACCTTC
NA	NA	TRBV27	TRBJ1-1	CASSPGRGNTEAFF	TGTGCCAGCAGCCCAGGACGGGGAAACACTGAAGCTTTCTTT
NA	NA	TRBV10-1	TRBJ1-1	CASSDSRGGEAFF	TGCGCCAGCAGTGACTCTAGGGGGGGCGAAGCTTTCTTT
NA	NA	TRBV6-6	TRBJ1-2	CASRANQGGGYTF	TGTGCCAGCAGGGCCAATCAGGGTGGCGGCTACACCTTC
NA	NA	TRBV11-2	TRBJ2-7	CASSAGPITYEQYF	TGTGCCAGCAGCGCGGGACCGATAACCTACGAGCAGTACTTC
TRBD1	NA	TRBV9	TRBJ1-1	CASSAWTGNTEAFF	TGTGCCAGCAGCGCCTGGACAGGGAACACTGAAGCTTTCTTT
TRBD1	NA	TRBV18	TRBJ1-4	CASRETGDREKLFF	TGTGCCAGCCGAGAGACAGGGGACCGAGAAAAACTGTTTTTT
NA	NA	TRBV7-5	TRBJ2-2	CARSALGGAYRGGELFF	TGTGCCAGAAGCGCACTAGGGGGGGCGTACAGAGGAGGGGAGCTGTTTTTT
NA	NA	TRBV5-4	TRBJ1-2	CASSFGAGGGSYGYTF	TGTGCCAGCAGCTTTGGAGCCGGGGGGGGATCCTATGGCTACACCTTC
TRBD1	NA	TRBV6-5	TRBJ1-1	CASSWDRANTEAFF	TGTGCCAGCAGTTGGGACAGGGCCAACACTGAAGCTTTCTTT
NA	NA	TRBV29-1	TRBJ2-2	CSVDGLNTGELFF	TGCAGCGTTGACGGGTTGAACACCGGGGAGCTGTTTTTT
TRBD2	NA	TRBV2	TRBJ2-5	CASSEGVAGDQETQYF	TGTGCCAGCAGTGAAGGAGTAGCGGGGGACCAAGAGACCCAGTACTTC
TRBD2	once	TRBV28	TRBJ2-5	CASRASGGEGTQYF	TGTGCCAGCAGGGCTAGCGGGGGGGAGGGGACCCAGTACTTC